This T cell receptor beta chain comes out of a study of beta chain features in type 1 diabetes. Points from the study as a whole: PCR might favor shorter templates, equally in patients and controls. Patients showed naive, central memory and Treg TCRB repertoires that appeared more similar than those of healthy donors. More deletions and fewer insertions at VDJ junctions were seen in type 1 diabetes patients.

Comments on this clone: Its antigen is unidentified.

As every portion of the isolated RNA was reverse transcribed, the sequencing read expressed TCRB transcripts. Approximately 3.6 million reads, on average, came from each naive, central memory and regulatory T cell sample. TCRdb keeps only in-frame clones here, not all; method: immunoSEQ multiplex PCR. Of 450,000 to 600,000 clones listed, 30% are singletons. The receptor was derived from a man aged 18-30 years in good health. Sample: naive CD4+ T cells from blood.

CDR3 protein: CASSLAGQNTLFF. CDR3 nucleotide sequence: TGTGCCAGCAGCTTAGCGGGGCAGAACACACTGTTTTTT. V and J are TRBV7-9 and TRBJ1-4, with a tentative D call TRBD1 (5 bases). Trimming left V 0 bases short and J 13 bases short, with 12 bases between. The CDR3 totals 13 residues. CDR1 is SEHNR, CDR2 FQNEAQ, per germline (reference sequence).